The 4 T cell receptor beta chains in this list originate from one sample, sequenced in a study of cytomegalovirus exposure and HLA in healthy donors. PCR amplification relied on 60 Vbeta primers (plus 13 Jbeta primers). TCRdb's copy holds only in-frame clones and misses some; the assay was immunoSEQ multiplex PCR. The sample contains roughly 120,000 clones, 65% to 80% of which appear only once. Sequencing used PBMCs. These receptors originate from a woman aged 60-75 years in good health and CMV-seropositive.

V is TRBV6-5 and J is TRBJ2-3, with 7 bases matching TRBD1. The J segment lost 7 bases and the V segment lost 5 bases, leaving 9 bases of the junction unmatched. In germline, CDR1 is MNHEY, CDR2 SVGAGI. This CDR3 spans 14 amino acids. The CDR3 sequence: CASSGNYRGYTQYF. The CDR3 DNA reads TGTGCCAGCAGTGGAAATTACAGGGGATATACGCAGTATTTT.

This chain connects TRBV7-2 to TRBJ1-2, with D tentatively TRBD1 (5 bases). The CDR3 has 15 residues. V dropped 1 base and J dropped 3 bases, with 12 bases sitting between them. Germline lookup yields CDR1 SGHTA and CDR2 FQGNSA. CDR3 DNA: TGTGCCAGCAGCTTAGAACAGGAATCCCACTATGGCTACACCTTC. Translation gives CASSLEQESHYGYTF.

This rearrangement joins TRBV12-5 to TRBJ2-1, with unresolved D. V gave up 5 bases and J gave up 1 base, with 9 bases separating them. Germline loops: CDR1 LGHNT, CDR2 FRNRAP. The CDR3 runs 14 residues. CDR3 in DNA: TGTGCTAGTGGTATGGACGGGTCCTACAATGAGCAGTTCTTC. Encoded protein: CASGMDGSYNEQFF.

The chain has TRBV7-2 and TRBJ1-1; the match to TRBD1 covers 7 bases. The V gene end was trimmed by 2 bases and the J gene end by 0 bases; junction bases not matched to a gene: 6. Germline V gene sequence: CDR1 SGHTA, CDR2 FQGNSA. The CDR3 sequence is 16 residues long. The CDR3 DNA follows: TGTGCCAGCAGCTTATTAAAGGGACAGATGAACACTGAAGCTTTCTTT. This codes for CASSLLKGQMNTEAFF. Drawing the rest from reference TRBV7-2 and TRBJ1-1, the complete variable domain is GAGVSQSPSNKVTEKGKDVELRCDPISGHTALYWYRQSLGQGLEFLIYFQGNSAPDKSGLPSDRFSAERTGGSVSTLTIQRTQQEDSAVYLCASSLLKGQMNTEAFFGQGTRLTVV.